The entry below describes one T cell receptor (beta chain). Germline V gene sequence: CDR1 SGHRS, CDR2 YFSETQ. The CDR3 runs to 15 residues. Deletions cut 4 bases from V and 4 bases from J, with 12 bases between. This specimen comes from a study of glioma-infiltrating T cells after dendritic cell vaccination. Study context: The vaccine used monocyte-derived dendritic cells pulsed overnight with autologous tumor lysate.

This sample's time point: after dendritic cell vaccination, including at tumor progression/relapse. TCRB CDR3 was amplified from 2 ug genomic DNA or less. Generated by immunoSEQ multiplex PCR, the TCRdb table keeps only in-frame clones and is missing some. The table includes some 58,000 clones, over 75% detected once. This chain uses TRBV5-1 with TRBJ2-6; the D gene is possibly TRBD1 (6 bases). The sequence derives from a human donor with glioblastoma. This specimen was blood, taken after dendritic cell vaccination. As DNA, the CDR3 is TGCGCCAGCAGCATTCAGGGGCTCGGGGCCAACGTCCTGACTTTC. Translated: CASSIQGLGANVLTF.